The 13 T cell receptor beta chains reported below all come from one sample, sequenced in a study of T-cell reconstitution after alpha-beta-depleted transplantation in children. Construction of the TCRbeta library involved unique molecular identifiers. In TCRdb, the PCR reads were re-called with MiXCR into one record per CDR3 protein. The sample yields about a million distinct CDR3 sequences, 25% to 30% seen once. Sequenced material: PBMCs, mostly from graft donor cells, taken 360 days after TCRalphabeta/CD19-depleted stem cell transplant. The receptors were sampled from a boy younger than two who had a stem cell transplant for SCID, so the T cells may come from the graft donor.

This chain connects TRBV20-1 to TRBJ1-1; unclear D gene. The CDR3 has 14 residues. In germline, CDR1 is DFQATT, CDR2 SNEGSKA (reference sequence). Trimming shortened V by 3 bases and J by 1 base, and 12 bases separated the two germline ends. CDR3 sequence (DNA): TGCAGTGCTAGCGCGCGGGCCAGGAACACTGAAGCTTTCTTT. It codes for CSASARARNTEAFF.

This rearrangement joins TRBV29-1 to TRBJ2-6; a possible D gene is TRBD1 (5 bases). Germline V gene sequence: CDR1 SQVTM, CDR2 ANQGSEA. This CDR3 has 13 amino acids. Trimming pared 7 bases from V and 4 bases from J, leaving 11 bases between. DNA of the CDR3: TGCAGCGCCTCTGGGGCCGGGGCCAACGTCCTGACTTTC. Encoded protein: CSASGAGANVLTF.

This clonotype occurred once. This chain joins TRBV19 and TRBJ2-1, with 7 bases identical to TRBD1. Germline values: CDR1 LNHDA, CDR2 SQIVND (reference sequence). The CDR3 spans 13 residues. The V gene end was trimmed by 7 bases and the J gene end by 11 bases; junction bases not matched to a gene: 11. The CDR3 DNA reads TGTGCCAGTACAGTCCAGTCAGGGGGTCAGCAGTTCTTC. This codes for CASTVQSGGQQFF.

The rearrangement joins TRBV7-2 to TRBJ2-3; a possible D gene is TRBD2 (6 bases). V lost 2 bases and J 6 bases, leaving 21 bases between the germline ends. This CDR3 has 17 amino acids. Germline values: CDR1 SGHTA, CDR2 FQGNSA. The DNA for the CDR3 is TGTGCCAGCAGCTTATGGTCGGGACTCCGAGTCGGGGATACGCAGTATTTT. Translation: CASSLWSGLRVGDTQYF.

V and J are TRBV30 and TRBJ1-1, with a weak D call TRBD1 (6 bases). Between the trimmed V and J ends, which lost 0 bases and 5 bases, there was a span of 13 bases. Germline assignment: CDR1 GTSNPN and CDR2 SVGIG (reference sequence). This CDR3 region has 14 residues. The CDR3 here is CAWSVEGVGTEAFF. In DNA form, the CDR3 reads TGTGCCTGGAGTGTAGAGGGGGTCGGGACTGAAGCTTTCTTT.

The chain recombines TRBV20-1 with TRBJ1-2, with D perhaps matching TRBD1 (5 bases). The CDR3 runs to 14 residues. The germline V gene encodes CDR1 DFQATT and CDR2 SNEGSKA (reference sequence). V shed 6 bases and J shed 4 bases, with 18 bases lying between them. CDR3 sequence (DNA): TGCAGTGCCACAGACGGGGCGTATGGCTATGGCTACACCTTC. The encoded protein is CSATDGAYGYGYTF.

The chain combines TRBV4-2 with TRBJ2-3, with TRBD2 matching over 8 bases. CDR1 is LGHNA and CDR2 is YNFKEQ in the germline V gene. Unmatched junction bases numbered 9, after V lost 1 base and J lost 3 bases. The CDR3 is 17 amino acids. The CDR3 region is CASSQGASGRQTDTQYF. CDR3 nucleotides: TGTGCCAGCAGCCAAGGGGCGAGCGGGAGACAAACAGATACGCAGTATTTT.

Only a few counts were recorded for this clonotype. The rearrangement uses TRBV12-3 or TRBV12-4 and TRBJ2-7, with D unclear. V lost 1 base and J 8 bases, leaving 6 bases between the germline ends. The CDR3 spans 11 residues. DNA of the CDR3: TGTGCCAGCAGTTTAGGGTTTAAGCAGTACTTC. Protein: CASSLGFKQYF.

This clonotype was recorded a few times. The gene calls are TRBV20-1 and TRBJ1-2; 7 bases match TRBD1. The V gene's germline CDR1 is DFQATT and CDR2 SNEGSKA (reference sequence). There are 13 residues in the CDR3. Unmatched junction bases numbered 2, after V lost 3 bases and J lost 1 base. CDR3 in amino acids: CSARTGNNYGYTF. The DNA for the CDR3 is TGCAGTGCTAGGACAGGGAATAACTATGGCTACACCTTC.

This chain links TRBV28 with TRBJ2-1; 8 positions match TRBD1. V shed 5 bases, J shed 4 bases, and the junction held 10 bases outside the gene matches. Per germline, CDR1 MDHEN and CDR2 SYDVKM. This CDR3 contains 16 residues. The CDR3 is CASSPHWTGLYNEQFF. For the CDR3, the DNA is TGTGCCAGCAGTCCTCACTGGACAGGGCTGTACAATGAGCAGTTCTTC.

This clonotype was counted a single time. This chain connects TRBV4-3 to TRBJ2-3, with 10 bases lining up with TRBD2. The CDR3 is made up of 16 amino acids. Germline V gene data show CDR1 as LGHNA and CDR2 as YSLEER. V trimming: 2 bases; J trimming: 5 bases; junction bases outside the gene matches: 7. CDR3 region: CASSQLSGGHEDTQYF. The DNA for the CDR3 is TGCGCCAGCAGCCAACTTAGCGGGGGGCATGAAGATACGCAGTATTTT.

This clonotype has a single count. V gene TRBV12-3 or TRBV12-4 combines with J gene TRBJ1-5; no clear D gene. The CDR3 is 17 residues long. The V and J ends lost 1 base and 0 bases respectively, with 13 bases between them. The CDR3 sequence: CASSLVGRRYSNQPQHF. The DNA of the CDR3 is TGTGCCAGCAGTTTAGTGGGCAGGAGATATAGCAATCAGCCCCAGCATTTT.

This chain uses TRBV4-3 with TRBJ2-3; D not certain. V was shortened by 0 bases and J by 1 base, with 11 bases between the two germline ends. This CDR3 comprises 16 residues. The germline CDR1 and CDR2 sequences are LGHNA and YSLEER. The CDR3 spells CASSQDGWVGTDTQYF. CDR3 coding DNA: TGCGCCAGCAGCCAAGATGGCTGGGTCGGCACAGATACGCAGTATTTT.